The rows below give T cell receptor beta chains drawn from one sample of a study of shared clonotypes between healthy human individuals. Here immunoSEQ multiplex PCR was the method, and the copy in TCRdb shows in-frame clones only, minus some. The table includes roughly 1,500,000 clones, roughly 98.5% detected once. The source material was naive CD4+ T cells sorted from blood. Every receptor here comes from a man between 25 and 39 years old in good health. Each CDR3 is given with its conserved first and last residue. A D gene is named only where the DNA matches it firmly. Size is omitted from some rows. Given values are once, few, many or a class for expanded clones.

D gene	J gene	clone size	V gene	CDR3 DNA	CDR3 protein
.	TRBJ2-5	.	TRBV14	TGTGCCAGCAGCCAAAGGGGAGGAGAGACCCAGTACTTC	CASSQRGGETQYF
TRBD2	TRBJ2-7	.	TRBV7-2	TGTGCCAGCAGCTTGGTCAGTCCCCTAAAAGGTAGCGGGAGCTACGAGCAGTACTTC	CASSLVSPLKGSGSYEQYF
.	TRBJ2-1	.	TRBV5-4	TGTGCCAGCAGCCCGAAGGGGGGCAAGAATGAGCAGTTCTTC	CASSPKGGKNEQFF
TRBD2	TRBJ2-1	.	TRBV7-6	TGTGCCAGCAGGCAAGCAGGGACTAGCGGCTACAATGAGCAGTTCTTC	CASRQAGTSGYNEQFF
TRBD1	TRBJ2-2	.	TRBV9	TGTGCCAGCAGCTCCTTGACAGGGTCCCCCGTCGGCACCGGGGAGCTGTTTTTT	CASSSLTGSPVGTGELFF
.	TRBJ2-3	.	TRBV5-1	TGCGCCAGCAGCTTGGTGGGCAGGGTTGAGACAGATACGCAGTATTTT	CASSLVGRVETDTQYF
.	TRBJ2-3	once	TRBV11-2	TGTGCCAGCAGCGACCGGGACACCTCTGGTACGCAGTATTTT	CASSDRDTSGTQYF
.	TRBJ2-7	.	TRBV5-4	TGTGCCAGCGCGGCAGGGGCCTTCTACGAGCAGTACTTC	CASAAGAFYEQYF
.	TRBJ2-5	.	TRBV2	TGTGCCAGCCTGAGGCCAGCGTTTCAAGAGACCCAGTACTTC	CASLRPAFQETQYF
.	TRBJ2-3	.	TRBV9	TGTGCCAGCAGCGTAGTTGGCGGATCAGATACGCAGTATTTT	CASSVVGGSDTQYF
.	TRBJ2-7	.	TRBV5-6	TGTGCCAGCAGCTTCGCAACCTACGAGCAGTACTTC	CASSFATYEQYF
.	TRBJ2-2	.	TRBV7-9	TGTGCCAGCAGCTTAGGGGCAGTAAACACCGGGGAGCTGTTTTTT	CASSLGAVNTGELFF
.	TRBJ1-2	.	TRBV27	TGTGCCAGCAGTACAGGGTGGAAAGGGTATGGCTACACCTTC	CASSTGWKGYGYTF
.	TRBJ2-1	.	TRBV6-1	TGTGCCATTAAGGGATCTTACAATGAGCAGTTCTTC	CAIKGSYNEQFF
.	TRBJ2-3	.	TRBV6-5	TGTGCCAGCAGTTATCGGGGCAGGGATACGCAGTATTTT	CASSYRGRDTQYF
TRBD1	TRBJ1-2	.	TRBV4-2	TGTGCCAGCAGCCAACAATGGAGACAGGGAGGACGTGGCTACACCTTC	CASSQQWRQGGRGYTF
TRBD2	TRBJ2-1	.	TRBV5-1	TGCGCCAGCAGCTTGGGACTAGCGGGAGGGAATGAGCAGTTCTTC	CASSLGLAGGNEQFF
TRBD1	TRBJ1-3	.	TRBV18	TGTGCCAGCTCACCAAAGGGGGCTTTGAGCTCTGGAAACACCATATATTTT	CASSPKGALSSGNTIYF
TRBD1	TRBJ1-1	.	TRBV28	TGTGCCAGCAGCTTGGACAGGGTAAGGACTGAAGCTTTCTTT	CASSLDRVRTEAFF
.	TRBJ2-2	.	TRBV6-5	TGTGCCAGCAGTTACTTTGCCCGTACCGGGGAGCTGTTTTTT	CASSYFARTGELFF
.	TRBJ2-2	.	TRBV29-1	TGCAGCGTTGCAGGGGTGACCGGGGAGCTGTTTTTT	CSVAGVTGELFF
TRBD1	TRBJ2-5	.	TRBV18	TGTGCCAGCTCACTCCTACAGGGGGCATCAGAGACCCAGTACTTC	CASSLLQGASETQYF
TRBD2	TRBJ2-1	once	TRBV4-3	TGCGCCAGCAGCCAAGATCCTCCACTAGCGGGGGACAATGAGCAGTTCTTC	CASSQDPPLAGDNEQFF
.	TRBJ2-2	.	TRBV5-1	TGCGCCAGCAGTTTGTGGGACTTACAGAACACCGGGGAGCTGTTTTTT	CASSLWDLQNTGELFF
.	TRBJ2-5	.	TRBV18	TGTGCCAGCTCACCGTCGAGGTCAGAGACCCAGTACTTC	CASSPSRSETQYF
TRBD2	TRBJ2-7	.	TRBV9	TGTGCCAGCAGCGTAGAGGCGGGAGGGAACGAGCAGTACTTC	CASSVEAGGNEQYF
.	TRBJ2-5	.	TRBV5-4	TGTGCCAGCAGCGGGACGTACCAAGAGACCCAGTACTTC	CASSGTYQETQYF
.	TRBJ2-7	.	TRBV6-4	TGTGCCAGCAGCCGGGACCGAGGCTACGAGCAGTACTTC	CASSRDRGYEQYF
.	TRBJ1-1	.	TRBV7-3	TGTGCCAGCAGCTTAGCAAGGAACACTGAAGCTTTCTTT	CASSLARNTEAFF
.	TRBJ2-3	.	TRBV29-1	TGCAGCGCCACGGGTCGGCCTTCCACAGATACGCAGTATTTT	CSATGRPSTDTQYF
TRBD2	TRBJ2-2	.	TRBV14	TGTGCCAGCAGCCAAAGCAGACTAGCGGGAGCTTTTGCCGGGGAGCTGTTTTTT	CASSQSRLAGAFAGELFF
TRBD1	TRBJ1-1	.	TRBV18	TGTGCCAGCTCACCAAGAGGACAGGGAAGAGGGAACACTGAAGCTTTCTTT	CASSPRGQGRGNTEAFF
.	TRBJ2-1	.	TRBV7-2	TGTGCCAGCAGCCCCCTCGTTTGGTGGGCAGGTACGGCCAATGAGCAGTTCTTC	CASSPLVWWAGTANEQFF
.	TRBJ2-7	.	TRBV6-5	TGTGCCAGCAGTTACTCGACAGCTAGCTCCTACGAGCAGTACTTC	CASSYSTASSYEQYF
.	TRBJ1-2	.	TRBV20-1	TGCAGTGCTAGGGACGTCTATGGCTACACCTTC	CSARDVYGYTF
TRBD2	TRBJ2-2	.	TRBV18	TGTGCCAGCTCACCAAGGACTAGAAACACCGGGGAGCTGTTTTTT	CASSPRTRNTGELFF
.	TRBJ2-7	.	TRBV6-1	TGTGCCAGCACTACTTCCCGGGACAAATCCTACGAGCAGTACTTC	CASTTSRDKSYEQYF
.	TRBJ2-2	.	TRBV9	TGTGCCAGCAGCGCTCGGGCCAACACCGGGGAGCTGTTTTTT	CASSARANTGELFF
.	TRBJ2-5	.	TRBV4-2	TGTGCCAGCAGCCGAGGGGGAGAGACCCAGTACTTC	CASSRGGETQYF
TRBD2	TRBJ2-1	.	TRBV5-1	TGCGCCAGCAGCCCACTAGCGGGAGACCCCAATGAGCAGTTCTTC	CASSPLAGDPNEQFF
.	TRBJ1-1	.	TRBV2	TGTGCCAGCGAGCCTCGGGGGGCGACTGAAGCTTTCTTT	CASEPRGATEAFF
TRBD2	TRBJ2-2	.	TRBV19	TGTGCCAGTGGACTAGCGGGAGTAGCCGGGGAGCTGTTTTTT	CASGLAGVAGELFF